The rows below give T cell receptor beta chains drawn from one sample of a study of CXCR3-negative and CXCR3-positive naive CD8 T cells. Reprocessing the 5' RACE reads, TCRdb reports a single entry for every CDR3 protein and omits DNA. The sample data list over 35,000 distinct CDR3 sequences. The source material was naive CXCR3- CD8+ T cells from blood. These receptors came from a human donor in good health. Some clones in this sample may be carry-over from other donors' samples. Each CDR3 is given with its conserved first and last residue.

>TRBJ2-3|TRBV27
CASSSGFGTDTQYF
>TRBJ2-1|TRBV6-5
CASRELRGAQFF
>TRBJ2-3|TRBV29-1
CSAPPRDRVGDTQYF
>TRBJ2-1|TRBV29-1
CSVEGLGRGDEQFF
>TRBJ1-1|TRBV6-5
CASVSDTEAFF
>TRBJ1-4|TRBV25-1
CASSAQQEKLFF
>TRBJ1-1|TRBV28
CASGSGIRMNTEAFF
>TRBJ2-1|TRBV4-1
CASSPGSGRSGEQFF
>TRBJ2-1|TRBV7-3
CASSLSSGKNNEQFF
>TRBJ2-7|TRBV4-1
CASSQQPQGADYEQYF
>TRBJ1-1|TRBV6-2/TRBV6-3
CATQAWTRGNTEAFF
>TRBJ2-2|TRBV5-1
CASSSNTGELFF
>TRBJ2-1|TRBV14
CASSPGSNEQFF
>TRBJ1-1|TRBV28
CASSFDRVAFF
>TRBJ2-7|TRBV5-1
CASRPEAGREQYF
>TRBJ1-3|TRBV10-3
CAISDDSSGNTIYF
>TRBJ2-7|TRBV5-1
CASSLEGDEQYF